Shown below are 5 T cell receptor beta chains from a single sample sequenced in a study of shared clonotypes between healthy human individuals. Assay: immunoSEQ multiplex PCR; the TCRdb copy retains only in-frame clones and omits some. The data contain 450,000 to 500,000 clones, approximately 80% of them seen just once; the ten biggest clones take up about 12%. The sequenced sample was PBMCs. The origin of the receptors is a woman aged 40 to 50 in good health. Some clones in this sample may be carry-over from other donors' samples.

This sequence joins TRBV19 and TRBJ1-5, with 7 nucleotides matching TRBD1. V dropped 10 bases and J dropped 5; count of bases not matched to a gene: 17. Per the germline V gene, CDR1 is LNHDA and CDR2 is SQIVND (reference sequence). This CDR3 contains 16 residues. CDR3 region: CATRPSYRGSHQPQHF. The DNA for the CDR3 is TGTGCCACCCGACCTAGTTACAGGGGAAGTCATCAGCCCCAGCATTTT.

CDR3 region: CASSPHRGGAPTGELFF. The CDR3 DNA sequence: TGTGCCAGCAGTCCCCACCGCGGGGGGGCGCCGACCGGGGAGCTGTTTTTT. The V and J genes are TRBV7-2 and TRBJ2-2, with 9 bases matching TRBD2. The junction had 13 bases not matched to a gene; V was cut back by 6 bases and J by 5 bases. CDR1 is SGHTA and CDR2 is FQGNSA in the germline V gene. This CDR3 contains 17 residues.

This clone was recorded a few times. The rearrangement uses TRBV28 and TRBJ1-2; D not certain. CDR3 length: 14 residues. Germline values: CDR1 MDHEN, CDR2 SYDVKM. Between the trimmed V and J ends, which lost 2 bases and 5 bases, there was a span of 12 bases. CDR3 in amino acids: CASSLADRAYGYTF. The CDR3 DNA sequence: TGTGCCAGCAGTTTAGCCGACCGTGCTTATGGCTACACCTTC.

The rearrangement links TRBV2 to TRBJ1-5, with D possibly matching TRBD1 (5 bases). CDR1 and CDR2 (germline): SNHLY, FYNNEI. V lost 10 bases to trimming and J lost 1 base, with 8 bases between them. The CDR3 consists of 12 residues. The DNA of the CDR3 is TGTGCCACAAGGGACAGCAATCAGCCCCAGCATTTT. Translation gives CATRDSNQPQHF.

The genes are TRBV27 and TRBJ2-3, with 7 bases identical to TRBD1. This CDR3 spans 16 amino acids. The ends lost 4 bases at V and 0 bases at J; junction bases unmatched: 7. Germline V gene lookup returns CDR1 MNHEY and CDR2 SMNVEV (reference sequence). CDR3 in DNA: TGTGCCAGCAGTTCAAGGAAGGGGGCTAGCACAGATACGCAGTATTTT. Amino acids: CASSSRKGASTDTQYF.